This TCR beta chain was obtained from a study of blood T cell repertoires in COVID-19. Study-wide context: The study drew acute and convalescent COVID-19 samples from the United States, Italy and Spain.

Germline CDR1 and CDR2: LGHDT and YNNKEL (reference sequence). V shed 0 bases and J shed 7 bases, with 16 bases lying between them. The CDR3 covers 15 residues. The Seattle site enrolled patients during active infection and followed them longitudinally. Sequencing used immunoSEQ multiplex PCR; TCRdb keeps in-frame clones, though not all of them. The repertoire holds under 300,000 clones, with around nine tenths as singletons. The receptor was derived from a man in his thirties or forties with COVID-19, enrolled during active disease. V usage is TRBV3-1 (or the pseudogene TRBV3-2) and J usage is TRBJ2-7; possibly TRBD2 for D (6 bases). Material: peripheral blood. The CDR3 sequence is CASSQDRAGGREQYF. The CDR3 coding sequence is TGTGCCAGCAGCCAAGATCGGGCCGGAGGGCGGGAGCAGTACTTC.